This TCR beta chain was profiled in a study of OX40 agonist ivuxolimab in advanced cancers. As for the study in general: Patients receiving dose escalation had hepatocellular carcinoma, melanoma, renal cell or head and neck cancer.

The study's findings and limits: The study observed clonal expansion of CD4+ and CD8+ blood T cells by week 6 at 0.1 to 3.0 mg/kg.

Sequenced by immunoSEQ multiplex PCR; TCRdb stores in-frame clones only, minus some. The table records about 82,000 clones, 80% to 90% of them present only once. Points on this clone: Its antigen remains unidentified.

Patients were ruled out by autoimmune disease history or systemic immunosuppression. Specimen: CD4+ or CD8+ T cells sorted from blood, collected in a trial of the OX40 agonist ivuxolimab. This receptor was taken from an adult with an advanced solid tumor such as melanoma, head and neck, liver or kidney cancer.

The CDR3 nucleotides are TGCAGCTCCGGGGGGTACAATGAGCAGTTCTTC. Protein sequence: CSSGGYNEQFF. The chain employs TRBV29-1 and TRBJ2-1; 7 nucleotides align to TRBD2. V lost 8 bases and J lost 4; bases outside the gene matches: 2. Per the germline V gene, CDR1 is SQVTM and CDR2 is ANQGSEA. This CDR3 region has 11 residues.